The entry below describes one T cell receptor beta chain. Its antigen is not identified. TCRdb's table, derived via immunoSEQ multiplex PCR, lists solely in-frame clones and lacks some. The table lists 130,000 to 150,000 clones, roughly 87% of them singletons. V was clipped by 0 bases and J by 7 bases, with 10 bases between them. Looked up from germline, CDR1 is MGHRA and CDR2 is YSYEKL. The CDR3 covers 14 residues. This sample is drawn from a study of T cell responses to AZD1222 COVID-19 vaccine. Broader study findings: There were vaccine-associated CD4 TCRs across spike, dominant at 160-218 and 743-854.

Sample: peripheral blood, taken 28 days after the second AZD1222 dose. The sequence came from an adult who received the AZD1222 COVID-19 vaccine. The gene calls are TRBV4-1 and TRBJ1-5; a weak D match, TRBD1 (6 bases). The CDR3 DNA reads TGCGCCAGCAGCCAAGACGGCAGGGGACAGCCCCAGCATTTT. It yields the protein CASSQDGRGQPQHF.